The sequence of this T cell receptor (beta chain) was determined in a study of shared clonotypes between healthy human individuals. Points from the study as a whole: About 5% of naive CD4 clonotypes were shared across four donors.

CD45RO-negative cells were positively selected for CCR7, leaving out terminally differentiated effector memory CD45RA+ cells. The study drew all its donors from Caucasian adults living in Nashville, Tennessee. As processed by the authors: ImmunoSEQ output lacked quality scores and full-length reads, limiting matched filtering. The protocol was immunoSEQ multiplex PCR, while the TCRdb copy is restricted to in-frame clones and leaves out a portion. V and J calls and clone size follow that table, whereas D and trimming were derived from the DNA. Here the sample spans about 2 million clones, about 94% being singletons. Points on this clone: Its specificity is unknown.

Trimming removed 0 bases from V and 4 bases from J, with 10 bases in between. The CDR3 is made up of 14 amino acids. The germline CDR1 and CDR2 sequences are MNHEY and SMNVEV (reference sequence). The chain carries TRBV27 and TRBJ2-7, with a possible D match to TRBD2 (6 bases). The sample was naive CD8+ T cells sorted from blood. The TCR was taken from a man between 18 and 29 years old in good health. The CDR3 nucleotides are TGTGCCAGCAGTTTATCCAACGGGGGATACGAGCAGTACTTC. Translating gives CASSLSNGGYEQYF.